Listed here are 30 T cell receptor beta chains from one sample, sequenced in a study of blood T cell repertoires in COVID-19. Measured with immunoSEQ multiplex PCR; TCRdb has only the in-frame clones, and not every one. The table has about 210,000 clones, 80% to 85% seen once. Sequenced: PBMCs or T cells enriched from blood (not recorded which). Receptors were obtained from a woman aged 45-65 years with acute COVID-19.

V and J are TRBV4-1 and TRBJ1-4, with TRBD1 as a possible D gene (5 bases). This CDR3 has 19 amino acids. Trimming pared 4 bases from V and 8 bases from J, leaving 29 bases between. Germline V CDR1 and CDR2: MGHRA, YSYEKL. Written as DNA, the CDR3 is TGCGCCAGCAGCCGAAGAGTGGATCGGGGGGGAGGAATCAAGGAAAAACTGTTTTTT. As protein: CASSRRVDRGGGIKEKLFF.

The sample holds one count of this clone. The J gene is TRBJ1-2, the V gene TRBV28; 10 bases are a match to TRBD1. The CDR3 spans 16 residues. Trimming took 3 bases from V and 8 from J; bases not matched to a gene: 12. The germline CDR1 and CDR2 sequences are MDHEN and SYDVKM. CDR3 in DNA: TGTGCCAGCAGTTTTCCGGCTGGGGACAGGGGCAAGGGCTACACCTTC. It translates to CASSFPAGDRGKGYTF.

This clone has more than one count but fewer than ten. The chain links TRBV4-3 to TRBJ2-5, with D uncertain. The CDR3 sequence is 14 residues long. CDR1 is LGHNA, CDR2 YSLEER, per germline. Trimming pared 0 bases from V and 7 bases from J, leaving 12 bases between. The CDR3 DNA sequence: TGCGCCAGCAGCCAAGAACGAGGCAGAGGGACCCAGTACTTC. It codes for CASSQERGRGTQYF.

The J gene is TRBJ1-5, the V gene TRBV4-3; TRBD1 agrees at 8 bases. Trimming at V came to 4 bases and at J to 1 base, leaving 6 bases not matched to a gene. The CDR3 is 16 residues long. Germline values: CDR1 LGHNA, CDR2 YSLEER. CDR3 coding DNA: TGCGCCAGCAGCCGAGACAGGGGCGGGAGCAATCAGCCCCAGCATTTT. Translated, it gives CASSRDRGGSNQPQHF.

The chain uses TRBV28 and TRBJ1-4; 8 positions match TRBD1. CDR1 and CDR2 (germline): MDHEN, SYDVKM. The CDR3 sequence is 15 residues long. V lost 5 bases and J lost 8; bases outside the gene matches: 10. CDR3 region: CASSLPPGQAEKLFF. DNA of the CDR3: TGTGCCAGCAGTCTCCCACCGGGACAGGCGGAAAAACTGTTTTTT.

The rearrangement joins TRBV5-1 to TRBJ2-5; weak D call: TRBD1 (6 bases). CDR1 is SGHRS, CDR2 YFSETQ, per germline. This CDR3 is built from 13 residues. V was trimmed by 5 bases and J by 5 bases, leaving 13 bases between them. CDR3 sequence reads: CASSQGIEETQYF. CDR3 DNA sequence: TGCGCCAGCAGTCAGGGGATCGAGGAGACCCAGTACTTC.

V gene TRBV6-2 or TRBV6-3 combines with J gene TRBJ2-3; a possible D gene is TRBD2 (5 bases). The CDR3 totals 15 residues. Germline V gives CDR1 MNHEY, CDR2 SVGEGT. The V gene lost 2 bases and the J gene lost 2 bases, with 11 bases spanning the gap. This CDR3 reads CASSYTGGSTDTQYF. The CDR3 coding sequence is TGTGCCAGCAGTTACACGGGCGGGTCCACAGATACGCAGTATTTT.

CDR3 loop: CASSLWDRGQETQYF. The CDR3, as DNA: TGTGCCAGCAGTTTATGGGACAGGGGGCAAGAGACCCAGTACTTC. The chain joins TRBV27 to TRBJ2-5; 11 bases fit TRBD1. The length of the CDR3 is 15 residues. The J segment lost 2 bases and the V segment lost 1 base, leaving 0 bases of the junction unmatched. Germline V gives CDR1 MNHEY, CDR2 SMNVEV (reference sequence).

The V call is TRBV5-6, the J call TRBJ1-3; maybe TRBD1 (6 bases). Per germline, CDR1 SGHDT and CDR2 YYEEEE. CDR3 length equals 15 residues. V lost 4 bases, J lost 0 bases, and 11 bases lay in between. Written as DNA, the CDR3 is TGTGCCAGCAGCCTAACAGGGAACTCTGGAAACACCATATATTTT. This codes for CASSLTGNSGNTIYF.

This chain links TRBV12-5 with TRBJ1-1; weak D call: TRBD1 (6 bases). The CDR3 spans 13 residues. Trimming took 0 bases from V and 4 from J, leaving 6 bases between them. Looked up from germline, CDR1 is LGHNT and CDR2 is FRNRAP. The CDR3 loop is CASGLVGGTEAFF. The CDR3 region has the DNA TGTGCTAGTGGTTTGGTAGGGGGCACTGAAGCTTTCTTT.

The CDR3 is CASSPQGIGADTQYF. DNA of the CDR3: TGCGCCAGCAGCCCGCAGGGTATTGGGGCAGATACGCAGTATTTT. This chain links TRBV5-1 with TRBJ2-3; D might be TRBD1 (5 bases). The V end lost 4 bases, the J end lost 4 bases, and 16 bases lay between the germline ends. The CDR3 sequence is 15 residues long. CDR1 SGHRS and CDR2 YFSETQ come from the germline V gene.

The count of this clone is one. This sequence joins TRBV11-3 and TRBJ2-7; 9 bases line up with TRBD2. J lost 2 bases, V lost 5 bases, and 13 bases had no gene match. The CDR3 has 17 residues. CDR1 and CDR2 from the germline V gene are SGHNT and YENEEA. The CDR3 sequence is CASSPGGGAVLAYEQYF. The CDR3 DNA reads TGTGCCAGCAGCCCCGGCGGGGGGGCGGTTCTTGCCTACGAGCAGTACTTC.

This clone occurred a few times. The J gene is TRBJ1-6, the V gene TRBV7-2; perhaps TRBD1 as D (5 bases). V lost 7 bases to trimming and J lost 8 bases, with 12 bases between them. Looked up from germline, CDR1 is SGHTA and CDR2 is FQGNSA. This CDR3 has 13 amino acids. This chain's CDR3 is CASKFGGDSPLHF. The CDR3 DNA reads as TGTGCCAGCAAGTTTGGGGGGGATTCACCCCTCCACTTT.

The chain recombines TRBV7-6 with TRBJ2-1; 10 nucleotides agree with TRBD2. V lost 0 bases to trimming and J lost 8 bases; unmatched junction nucleotides: 7. Germline values: CDR1 SGHVS, CDR2 FNYEAQ. This CDR3 has 16 amino acids. The CDR3 sequence: CASSLAPSGSVDEQFF. CDR3 nucleotide sequence: TGTGCCAGCAGCTTAGCTCCTAGCGGGAGTGTCGATGAGCAGTTCTTC.

CDR3 DNA: TGTGCCAGTAGTATAGGGGGGCAGAATCAGCCCCAGCATTTT. Translated, it gives CASSIGGQNQPQHF. The chain recombines TRBV19 with TRBJ1-5; a weak D match, TRBD1 (6 bases). Trimming took off 1 base at V and 4 bases at J, with 8 bases between the two ends. The germline V gene encodes CDR1 LNHDA and CDR2 SQIVND (reference sequence). The CDR3 extends over 14 amino acids.

CDR3 sequence reads: CASRDTGNTIYF. DNA of the CDR3: TGTGCCAGTAGGGATACAGGGAACACCATATATTTT. The chain uses TRBV19 and TRBJ1-3, with a weak D call TRBD1 (6 bases). The germline V and J ends were trimmed by 6 bases and 7 bases, with 10 bases remaining between them. This CDR3 spans 12 amino acids. Germline CDR1 LNHDA, CDR2 SQIVND (reference sequence).

In its sample, this clone was seen once. The V and J genes are TRBV28 and TRBJ2-5; 10 nucleotides agree with TRBD2. With V trimmed by 7 bases and J by 1 base, 6 bases remained unmatched. The germline V gene has CDR1 MDHEN and CDR2 SYDVKM. The CDR3 is 15 amino acids. The DNA of the CDR3 is TGTGCCAGCACTGTAGCGGGGGGCTTCCAAGAGACCCAGTACTTC. Translating it yields CASTVAGGFQETQYF.

The chain joins TRBV19 to TRBJ2-5, with no clear D. Germline loops: CDR1 LNHDA, CDR2 SQIVND (reference sequence). CDR3 length: 15 amino acids. The germline V and J ends were trimmed by 1 base and 2 bases, with 11 bases remaining between them. The CDR3 region has the DNA TGTGCCAGTAGTATAGGGGCAGCCGTACAAGAGACCCAGTACTTC. It specifies CASSIGAAVQETQYF.

The V and J genes are TRBV6-5 and TRBJ1-6, with 8 bases lining up with TRBD1. Unmatched junction bases numbered 1, after V lost 8 bases and J lost 7 bases. The CDR3 has 12 amino acids. Germline CDR1 and CDR2: MNHEY and SVGAGI. The CDR3 protein is CASGQGNSPLHF. The CDR3 region has the DNA TGTGCCAGCGGACAGGGAAATTCACCCCTCCACTTT.

The rearrangement joins TRBV7-2 to TRBJ2-5; TRBD2 aligns across 13 bases. The CDR3 is made up of 16 amino acids. The V gene end was trimmed by 6 bases and the J gene end by 5 bases; junction bases not matched to a gene: 9. Germline V gives CDR1 SGHTA, CDR2 FQGNSA. The CDR3 DNA sequence: TGTGCCAGCAGTCGAGACGGACTAGCGGGAGTTGAGACCCAGTACTTC. This gives the protein CASSRDGLAGVETQYF.

The genes are TRBV6-5 and TRBJ2-7, with TRBD2 as a possible D gene (6 bases). This CDR3 is 13 amino acids long. Germline CDR1 MNHEY, CDR2 SVGAGI. With 6 bases removed from V and 1 base from J, the gap between germline ends came to 10 bases. The CDR3 protein is CASRQRESYEQYF. The CDR3 DNA reads as TGTGCCAGCAGGCAACGGGAGTCCTACGAGCAGTACTTC.

This clone was found once. This sequence joins TRBV2 and TRBJ1-2, with a tentative D call TRBD1 (5 bases). Between the trimmed V and J ends, which lost 3 bases and 0 bases, there was a span of 17 bases. CDR1 is SNHLY, CDR2 FYNNEI, per germline. The CDR3 is 17 amino acids. In nucleotides, the CDR3 is TGTGCCAGCAGTGAGGGGCCCCCCGGCGGAGCTAACTATGGCTACACCTTC. Amino acid sequence: CASSEGPPGGANYGYTF.

The CDR3 sequence is CASSDRVEGGYTF. CDR3 nucleotides: TGTGCCAGCTCGGACAGGGTCGAGGGTGGCTACACCTTC. The rearrangement joins TRBV18 to TRBJ1-2; the match to TRBD1 covers 8 bases. The J segment lost 7 bases and the V segment lost 6 bases, leaving 7 bases of the junction unmatched. CDR1 is KGHSH, CDR2 LQKENI, per germline. The CDR3 loop spans 13 amino acids.

CDR3 nucleotides: TGTGCCCGCACAGGGAATTTGGGCAATCAGCCCCAGCATTTT. Translated: CARTGNLGNQPQHF. V is TRBV21-1 and J is TRBJ1-5; TRBD1, the table's D call, was not compared with the DNA. TRBV21-1 is described as a pseudogene. The CDR3 has 14 residues.

The rearrangement uses TRBV28 and TRBJ1-4; D is unresolved. The V gene lost 2 bases and the J gene lost 8 bases, with 6 bases spanning the gap. The germline V gene encodes CDR1 MDHEN and CDR2 SYDVKM. This CDR3 region has 12 residues. For the CDR3, the DNA is TGTGCCAGCAGTTTAGTGACAGAAAAACTGTTTTTT. Translation: CASSLVTEKLFF.

V usage is TRBV7-8 and J usage is TRBJ1-3; the match to TRBD1 covers 8 bases. Trimming removed 5 bases from V and 4 bases from J; junction bases left unmatched: 7. This CDR3 is built from 15 residues. Germline-derived CDR1 and CDR2 are SGHVS and FQNEAQ. The CDR3 DNA reads as TGTGCCAGCAGCCGGACAGGGTTGTACGGAAACACCATATATTTT. As protein: CASSRTGLYGNTIYF.

This chain connects TRBV28 to TRBJ2-7; TRBD2 matches at 7 bases. This CDR3 spans 15 amino acids. CDR1 MDHEN and CDR2 SYDVKM come from the germline V gene. With 6 bases clipped from V and 2 bases from J, the junction kept 10 bases outside the gene matches. CDR3: CASSPRGRVTYEQYF. CDR3 bases: TGTGCCAGCAGCCCCCGCGGGAGAGTAACCTACGAGCAGTACTTC.

Written as DNA, the CDR3 is TGTGCCTGGAGTGTACCCTCCGCGGGGAGCAATCAGCCCCAGCATTTT. Translation gives CAWSVPSAGSNQPQHF. This chain links TRBV30 with TRBJ1-5; D not certain. This CDR3 has 16 residues. The V and J ends lost 0 bases and 1 base respectively, with 13 bases between them. Germline values: CDR1 GTSNPN, CDR2 SVGIG (reference sequence).

The V and J genes are TRBV6-2 or TRBV6-3 and TRBJ2-1, with 12 bases fitting TRBD2. The CDR3 consists of 16 residues. V shed 5 bases, J shed 5 bases, and the junction held 7 bases outside the gene matches. From germline, CDR1 is MNHEY and CDR2 SVGEGT. This CDR3 is CASSNRLAGVNNEQFF. CDR3 DNA: TGTGCCAGCAGTAACAGACTAGCGGGGGTGAACAATGAGCAGTTCTTC.

This clone was recorded only once. The V and J genes are TRBV12-3 or TRBV12-4 and TRBJ1-2; weak D call: TRBD1 (5 bases). V lost 3 bases and J 7 bases, leaving 9 bases between the germline ends. This CDR3 has 12 amino acids. The DNA of the CDR3 is TGTGCCAGCAGTTTCAGGGAGGCTGGCTACACCTTC. The encoded protein is CASSFREAGYTF.